The next 18 T cell receptor beta chains were all read from a single sample in a study of early T cells in non-severe SARS-CoV-2 infection. Via MiXCR, TCRdb re-called the 5' RACE reads, giving one row per CDR3 protein. The sample has 60,000 to 75,000 distinct CDR3 sequences, roughly 12% seen once. The sample comprised whole blood. These receptors all come from an adult who was a healthcare worker with PCR-confirmed SARS-CoV-2 infection or an uninfected control (not recorded which).

This clonotype occurred many times. V and J are TRBV3-1 and TRBJ1-1; the D is unclear. Per the germline V gene, CDR1 is LGHDT and CDR2 is YNNKEL (reference sequence). V lost 4 bases to trimming and J lost 2 bases, with 14 bases between them. The CDR3 sequence is 15 residues long. The DNA for the CDR3 is TGTGCCAGCAGCCCGAGGCCGATAGTAAACACTGAAGCTTTCTTT. Amino acid sequence: CASSPRPIVNTEAFF.

The V call is TRBV24-1, the J call TRBJ2-1; D not certain. CDR3 length: 14 amino acids. Trimming pared 0 bases from V and 12 bases from J, leaving 14 bases between. Germline assignment: CDR1 KGHDR and CDR2 SFDVKD. CDR3 in amino acids: CATSDLVTASGQFF. The CDR3 coding sequence is TGTGCCACCAGTGATTTGGTAACAGCATCTGGGCAGTTCTTC.

This clonotype was seen at least ten times. The CDR3 is CASSLGRVTYEQYF. CDR3 DNA sequence: TGTGCCAGCAGCTTAGGTCGGGTAACCTACGAGCAGTACTTC. The chain combines TRBV7-6 with TRBJ2-7; D remains ambiguous. Trimming shortened V by 1 base and J by 2 bases, and 9 bases separated the two germline ends. This CDR3 region has 14 residues. CDR1 and CDR2 (germline): SGHVS, FNYEAQ.

Points on this clonotype: This sequence may be a read error, since a much larger clone differs from it by one base. V and J are TRBV11-2 and TRBJ1-2, with a weak D call TRBD1 (5 bases). V was trimmed by 4 bases and J by 3 bases, leaving 18 bases between them. This CDR3 has 16 residues. Germline V CDR1 and CDR2: SGHAT, FQNNGV. CDR3 nucleotide sequence: TGTGCCAGCAGCTCCCGGGGACGGGGCGAAGACTATGGCTACACCTTC. As protein: CASSSRGRGEDYGYTF.

In this sample, this clonotype turned up many times. The V call is TRBV4-3, the J call TRBJ1-5, with D hard to call. Trimming took 0 bases from V and 5 from J, leaving 11 bases between them. The germline V gene encodes CDR1 LGHNA and CDR2 YSLEER. The CDR3 covers 15 residues. CDR3 DNA: TGCGCCAGCAGCCAAGAGTTGGCGGGAGATCAGCCCCAGCATTTT. Its translation: CASSQELAGDQPQHF.

The chain is built from TRBV13 and TRBJ1-3; D not resolved. Deletions cut 4 bases from V and 0 bases from J, with 7 bases between. Germline CDR1 is PRHDT and CDR2 is FYEKMQ (reference sequence). This CDR3 has 14 residues. CDR3 in amino acids: CASSSSRSGNTIYF. CDR3 DNA sequence: TGTGCCAGCAGCTCGAGCCGCTCTGGAAACACCATATATTTT.

The sample holds many counts of this clonotype. The chain is built from TRBV29-1 and TRBJ1-1; D is unresolved. The V gene's germline CDR1 is SQVTM and CDR2 ANQGSEA. The CDR3 contains 11 residues. V was trimmed by 2 bases and J by 1 base, leaving 2 bases between them. The CDR3 protein is CSVEKNTEAFF. The CDR3 nucleotides are TGCAGCGTTGAAAAGAACACTGAAGCTTTCTTT. The variable domain in full, with the rest retrieved from reference TRBV29-1 and TRBJ1-1, is SAVISQKPSRDICQRGTSLTIQCQVDSQVTMMFWYRQQPGQSLTLIATANQGSEATYESGFVIDKFPISRPNLTFSTLTVSNMSPEDSSIYLCSVEKNTEAFFGQGTRLTVV.

The V gene is TRBV18, the J gene TRBJ1-3; weak D call: TRBD1 (6 bases). The CDR3 has 16 amino acids. The germline gives CDR1 KGHSH, CDR2 LQKENI. V was cut by 3 bases and J by 2 bases, with 14 bases left in between. CDR3 sequence: CASSPTRGAAGNTIYF. The DNA of the CDR3 is TGTGCCAGCTCACCTACACGGGGGGCTGCTGGAAACACCATATATTTT.

This clonotype was counted only a few times. The chain carries TRBV5-1 and TRBJ2-3; 10 bases map to TRBD2. V trimming: 3 bases; J trimming: 2 bases; junction bases outside the gene matches: 3. The CDR3 has 15 amino acids. Germline CDR1 and CDR2: SGHRS and YFSETQ. The CDR3 reads CASSSSGGITDTQYF. CDR3 coding DNA: TGCGCCAGCAGCTCTAGCGGGGGAATCACAGATACGCAGTATTTT.

This clonotype was found many times. The chain is built from TRBV5-1 and TRBJ1-1, with TRBD1 matching 9 bases. This CDR3 contains 15 residues. The V gene end was trimmed by 4 bases and the J gene end by 1 base; junction bases not matched to a gene: 5. Per the germline V gene, CDR1 is SGHRS and CDR2 is YFSETQ. The CDR3, as DNA: TGCGCCAGCAGCCGGGACAGGGTCAGGAACACTGAAGCTTTCTTT. This sequence encodes CASSRDRVRNTEAFF.

This clonotype was observed many times. The chain joins TRBV2 to TRBJ2-1; 8 bases are shared with TRBD2. The CDR3 sequence is 15 residues long. Trimming cost V 7 bases and J 2 bases; bases outside gene matches: 7. Germline CDR1 is SNHLY and CDR2 is FYNNEI. CDR3: CASKVGAGAYNEQFF. The CDR3 bases are TGTGCCAGCAAAGTTGGAGCGGGGGCCTACAATGAGCAGTTCTTC.

The chain uses TRBV6-5 and TRBJ2-7, with D possibly matching TRBD2 (5 bases). From germline, CDR1 is MNHEY and CDR2 SVGAGI. The CDR3 is 13 amino acids. Between the trimmed V and J ends, which lost 5 bases and 3 bases, there was a span of 11 bases. The CDR3 DNA reads TGTGCCAGCAGTGCCGGGAATCTCTACGAGCAGTACTTC. Its translation is CASSAGNLYEQYF.

This clonotype was seen many times. The chain couples TRBV6-1 to TRBJ2-6; 8 bases align to TRBD1. Germline V lookup: CDR1 MNHNS, CDR2 SASEGT. This CDR3 contains 19 residues. V shed 7 bases and J 0 bases; nucleotides not matched to a gene: 14. In DNA, the CDR3 is TGTGCCAGCATCTCTCTCAGGCGACAGGGGAGCTCTGGGGCCAACGTCCTGACTTTC. Protein product: CASISLRRQGSSGANVLTF.

The chain links TRBV18 to TRBJ1-3, with TRBD1 as a possible D gene (5 bases). Germline V gene data show CDR1 as KGHSH and CDR2 as LQKENI. V was trimmed by 3 bases and J by 0 bases, leaving 15 bases between them. The CDR3 spans 17 residues. Written as DNA, the CDR3 is TGTGCCAGCTCACCCCCGGGACCGCCGTTCTCTGGAAACACCATATATTTT. It specifies CASSPPGPPFSGNTIYF.

The rearrangement uses TRBV20-1 and TRBJ2-5; D possibly uses TRBD1 or TRBD2 (5 bases each). The V gene's germline CDR1 is DFQATT and CDR2 SNEGSKA (reference sequence). The CDR3 runs 14 residues. Trimming removed 0 bases at V and 5 bases at J, with 13 bases between. This CDR3 is CSARDWGSQETQYF. As DNA, the CDR3 is TGCAGTGCTAGAGATTGGGGGTCCCAGGAGACCCAGTACTTC.

The sample holds a few counts of this clonotype. This chain connects TRBV11-2 to TRBJ2-1; D unresolved. V lost 6 bases and J 7 bases, leaving 10 bases between the germline ends. The CDR3 sequence is 12 residues long. The germline V gene encodes CDR1 SGHAT and CDR2 FQNNGV. CDR3 nucleotides: TGTGCCAGCAGAACGATAGGGAATGAGCAGTTCTTC. The encoded protein is CASRTIGNEQFF.

In this sample, this clonotype turned up a few times. V is TRBV18 and J is TRBJ2-2; D is unresolved. Germline loops: CDR1 KGHSH, CDR2 LQKENI. Deletions cut 2 bases from V and 6 bases from J, with 7 bases between. The CDR3 extends over 13 amino acids. CDR3: CASSPGRAGELFF. For the CDR3, the DNA is TGTGCCAGCTCACCAGGGCGCGCCGGGGAGCTGTTTTTT.

This clonotype was recorded at least ten times. The chain has TRBV18 and TRBJ2-1; D might be TRBD1 (8 bases). Germline V gene sequence: CDR1 KGHSH, CDR2 LQKENI. V lost 3 bases and J 10 bases, leaving 16 bases between the germline ends. The CDR3 extends over 14 amino acids. The CDR3 loop reads CASSPTGGVKEQFF. CDR3 nucleotides: TGTGCCAGCTCACCCACAGGGGGGGTTAAGGAGCAGTTCTTC.